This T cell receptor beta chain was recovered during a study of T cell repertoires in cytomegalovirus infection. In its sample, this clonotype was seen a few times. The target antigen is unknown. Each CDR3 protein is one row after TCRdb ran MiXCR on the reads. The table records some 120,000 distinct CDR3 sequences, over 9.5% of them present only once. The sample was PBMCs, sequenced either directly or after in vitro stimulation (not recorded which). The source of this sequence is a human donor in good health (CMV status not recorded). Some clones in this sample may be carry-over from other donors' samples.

CDR3 sequence reads: CASSPQGSGRKNEQFF. The CDR3 nucleotides read TGTGCCAGCAGTCCACAGGGGAGCGGGAGAAAGAATGAGCAGTTCTTC. The V and J genes are TRBV6-2 or TRBV6-3 and TRBJ2-1, with D possibly matching TRBD2 (8 bases). Looked up from germline, CDR1 is MNHEY and CDR2 is SVGEGT. V lost 5 bases and J 7 bases, leaving 21 bases between the germline ends. CDR3 length: 16 residues.